These 17 T cell receptor beta chains originate from one sample sequenced in a study of T cell repertoires in cytomegalovirus infection (dated by TCRdb to the late 2010s). Their specific antigens are unknown. Sequenced on an Illumina HiSeq 1500. The raw public reads went through TCRdb reprocessing: fastp at Q25, MiXCR clone calling, in-frame beta chains kept. Records with the same CDR3 protein are collapsed into one entry carrying the most frequent genes and DNA. The sample table shows about 920,000 distinct CDR3 sequences, and 25% to 40% are seen once. The top ten constitute 10% to 15% of the sample. The treatment or condition label, as the study defines it: in vitro stimulation with specific CMV peptide epitopes to enrich CMV-specific T cells. Sequenced material: cultured CD8+ T cells from PBMCs, taken from culture after CMV antigen stimulation. These receptors originate from a human donor in good health (CMV status not recorded). Some clones in this sample may be carry-over from other donors' samples.

The chain is built from TRBV2 and TRBJ2-2, with 12 bases identical to TRBD2. Germline trimming cut 4 bases from V and 0 bases from J; bases unmatched to any gene: 12. Germline V gene data show CDR1 as SNHLY and CDR2 as FYNNEI. This CDR3 spans 20 amino acids. CDR3: CASSVNAGLAGTANTGELFF. Written as DNA, the CDR3 is TGTGCCAGCAGTGTTAACGCAGGACTAGCGGGGACCGCGAACACCGGGGAGCTGTTTTTT.

This clonotype has just a few counts. The V and J genes are TRBV19 and TRBJ2-7; D could derive from TRBD1 or TRBD2 (6 bases each). V was pared by 2 bases and J by 6 bases, with 11 bases between. In germline, CDR1 is LNHDA, CDR2 SQIVND (reference sequence). This CDR3 is built from 13 residues. The DNA for the CDR3 is TGTGCCAGTAGTATAATACAGGGAGGCGAGCAGTACTTC. Translating it yields CASSIIQGGEQYF. The variable domain in full, with the rest retrieved from reference TRBV19 and TRBJ2-7, is DGGITQSPKYLFRKEGQNVTLSCEQNLNHDAMYWYRQDPGQGLRLIYYSQIVNDFQKGDIAEGYSVSREKKESFPLTVTSAQKNPTAFYLCASSIIQGGEQYFGPGTRLTVT.

This clonotype was counted a few times. V and J are TRBV6-2 or TRBV6-3 and TRBJ2-3; D unresolved. Between the trimmed V and J ends, which lost 10 bases and 0 bases, there was a span of 11 bases. The CDR3 sequence is 13 residues long. Germline assignment: CDR1 MNHEY and CDR2 SVGEGT. CDR3 in amino acids: CATARASTDTQYF. CDR3 DNA: TGTGCCACCGCCCGAGCTAGCACAGATACGCAGTATTTT.

The V and J genes are TRBV27 and TRBJ2-1, with 7 bases fitting TRBD2. The CDR3 runs to 14 residues. From germline, CDR1 is MNHEY and CDR2 SMNVEV (reference sequence). With V trimmed by 5 bases and J by 5 bases, 6 bases remained unmatched. The CDR3 region has the DNA TGTGCCAGCAGTCCGTATGGGGGGGACAATGAGCAGTTCTTC. Amino acids: CASSPYGGDNEQFF.

The table lists this clonotype with a few counts. This chain links TRBV12-3 or TRBV12-4 with TRBJ2-2, with 8 bases aligning to TRBD2. The CDR3 runs 15 residues. V was clipped by 6 bases and J by 4 bases; unmatched bases: 7. CDR3 residues: CASSPNGGGTGELFF. In nucleotides, the CDR3 is TGTGCCAGCAGCCCCAACGGGGGGGGCACCGGGGAGCTGTTTTTT.

This clonotype was counted a few times. The chain combines TRBV10-3 with TRBJ2-7; D unclear. Trimming pared 3 bases from V and 6 bases from J, leaving 9 bases between. CDR3 size: 12 residues. Germline loops: CDR1 ENHRY, CDR2 SYGVKD. CDR3 region: CAISDSRREQYV. CDR3 bases: TGTGCCATCAGTGATAGCAGGCGCGAGCAGTACGTC.

The V gene is TRBV12-3 or TRBV12-4, the J gene TRBJ2-1; 11 nucleotides align to TRBD2. This CDR3 has 15 amino acids. J gave up 5 bases and V 3 bases, and 3 bases lay outside the gene matches. Here the CDR3 DNA reads TGTGCCAGCAGTTTTACTAGCGGGGGCCACAATGAGCAGTTCTTC. As protein: CASSFTSGGHNEQFF.

The table lists this clonotype with a few counts. V and J are TRBV28 and TRBJ2-5; a possible D gene is TRBD1 (6 bases). The CDR3 sequence is 17 residues long. Germline assignment: CDR1 MDHEN and CDR2 SYDVKM. V lost 6 bases to trimming and J lost 0 bases, with 20 bases between them. As DNA, the CDR3 is TGTGCCAGCAGACAGCCGGACAGACCTCTAAACCAAGAGACCCAGTACTTC. Amino acid sequence: CASRQPDRPLNQETQYF.

This chain joins TRBV7-9 and TRBJ1-6; D is undetermined. The germline gives CDR1 SEHNR, CDR2 FQNEAQ (reference sequence). V lost 5 bases and J lost 10, with 12 bases in between. The CDR3 is made up of 13 amino acids. CDR3 sequence: CASSATLKSPLHF. The CDR3 nucleotides read TGTGCCAGCAGCGCCACCTTGAAGTCACCCCTCCACTTT.

This sequence joins TRBV7-2 and TRBJ1-1; D is ambiguous. The V end was cut by 3 bases, the J end by 10 bases, with 9 bases between. This CDR3 has 11 amino acids. CDR1 is SGHTA and CDR2 is FQGNSA in the germline V gene. This CDR3 is CASSFGDGAFF. The CDR3 DNA sequence: TGTGCCAGCAGCTTCGGGGATGGAGCTTTCTTT. Full variable domain (outside the CDR3, taken from reference TRBV7-2 and TRBJ1-1): GAGVSQSPSNKVTEKGKDVELRCDPISGHTALYWYRQSLGQGLEFLIYFQGNSAPDKSGLPSDRFSAERTGGSVSTLTIQRTQQEDSAVYLCASSFGDGAFFGQGTRLTVV.

The rearrangement uses TRBV12-5 and TRBJ1-4; TRBD1 agrees at 10 bases. The ends lost 6 bases at V and 4 bases at J; junction bases unmatched: 14. Germline loops: CDR1 LGHNT, CDR2 FRNRAP. The CDR3 has 18 residues. CDR3 DNA: TGTGCTAGTGGCCTGACCGGGACAGGGGCCCCTTATAATGAAAAACTGTTTTTT. Translated: CASGLTGTGAPYNEKLFF.

The chain combines TRBV9 with TRBJ2-3; 7 bases are shared with TRBD1. The CDR3 covers 17 residues. Trimming at V came to 1 base and at J to 2 bases, leaving 10 bases not matched to a gene. The V gene's germline CDR1 is SGDLS and CDR2 YYNGEE. The CDR3 nucleotides are TGTGCCAGCAGCGTACCTAGGACAGGACCCGACACAGATACGCAGTATTTT. This codes for CASSVPRTGPDTDTQYF.

The sample holds a few counts of this clonotype. The chain employs TRBV4-3 and TRBJ2-1; 10 nucleotides match TRBD2. The CDR3 spans 17 residues. The trim removed 2 bases at V and 0 bases at J, leaving 4 bases unmatched. Looked up from germline, CDR1 is LGHNA and CDR2 is YSLEER. The CDR3 bases are TGCGCCAGCAGCCAAAGTAGCGGGGGGACCTCCTACAATGAGCAGTTCTTC. Protein product: CASSQSSGGTSYNEQFF.

This clonotype was observed at least ten times. The V and J genes are TRBV7-6 and TRBJ1-1, with 9 positions matching TRBD1. With 3 bases clipped from V and 5 bases from J, the junction kept 7 bases outside the gene matches. This CDR3 comprises 15 residues. Germline CDR1 is SGHVS and CDR2 is FNYEAQ. The CDR3 sequence: CASSLRGQGRTEAFF. The CDR3 nucleotides are TGTGCCAGCAGCTTGCGAGGACAGGGGAGAACTGAAGCTTTCTTT.

About this clonotype itself: The junction differs from germline at one of its ends, possibly a read error. The rearrangement joins TRBV5-6 to TRBJ2-3, with 11 bases that match TRBD2. In germline, CDR1 is SGHDT, CDR2 YYEEEE. The CDR3 sequence is 18 residues long. For the CDR3, the DNA is TGTGCCATCAGCCCGATAGCGGGGGGGACCCCCTCCACAGATACGCAGTATTTT. Translation gives CAISPIAGGTPSTDTQYF.

The chain links TRBV7-9 to TRBJ2-7, with 10 bases identical to TRBD2. Germline V gene lookup returns CDR1 SEHNR and CDR2 FQNEAQ (reference sequence). This CDR3 is 16 amino acids long. With V trimmed by 0 bases and J by 4 bases, 6 bases remained unmatched. The CDR3 DNA sequence: TGTGCCAGCAGCTTAGCAGGGCTAGCGGGGGTGTACGAGCAGTACTTC. It translates to CASSLAGLAGVYEQYF.

This clonotype was recorded many times. The gene calls are TRBV2 and TRBJ1-2; D not resolved. Germline V gene data show CDR1 as SNHLY and CDR2 as FYNNEI. The CDR3 has 10 residues. The V end lost 6 bases, the J end lost 8 bases, and 7 bases lay between the germline ends. CDR3 residues: CASRGGGYTF. DNA of the CDR3: TGTGCCAGCAGGGGCGGAGGCTACACCTTC.